This T cell receptor beta chain stems from a study of cytomegalovirus exposure and HLA in healthy donors. Study-level results: Three CMV-associated chains proved CMV antigen-specific in vitro.

Note on this clone: Antigen unknown.

Only in-frame clones appear in the TCRdb table, and some are missing; sequencing was by immunoSEQ multiplex PCR. Of roughly 50,000 clones listed, 90% are singletons. Germline assignment: CDR1 SGHAT and CDR2 FQNNGV. After removal of 5 bases from V and 4 bases from J, the junction contained 18 bases not matched to a gene. The CDR3 contains 19 residues. The gene calls are TRBV11-2 and TRBJ2-5, with TRBD2 matching 11 bases. This TCR was sampled from a man between 18 and 35 years old in good health and CMV-seronegative. Sequencing was performed on PBMCs. CDR3 coding DNA: TGTGCCAGCAGCCCCCCAGGTGGTACTAGCGGGAGTTGGGGAGAGACCCAGTACTTC. It is translated as CASSPPGGTSGSWGETQYF.